The 21 T cell receptor beta chains below come from one sample, sequenced in a study of CD8+ T cells in alopecia areata. Sorting relied on CD4, CD8alpha, NKG2D, NKG2ACE and other markers applied to pooled cutaneous lymph node cells. cDNA serving as the sequencing template came from extracted, reverse transcribed RNA. Profiled with immunoSEQ multiplex PCR; TCRdb holds only in-frame clones, not every one. This sample has 250,000 or so clones, each found more than once. Material: CD4+ T cells sorted from a lymph node. These receptors were obtained from a C3H/HeJ mouse with alopecia areata. The MHC haplotype of the strain is H2-k.

This clone was picked up a small number of times. Mouse gene names and germline throughout. The sequence runs out 4 residues before the end of the CDR3; the remainder is reconstructed from the germline J gene. The same CDR3 arises from other DNA sequences in this sample as well. The chain uses TRBV19 and TRBJ2-3; 7 nucleotides align to TRBD1. Germline V gives CDR1 FNHDT, CDR2 SITEND (reference sequence). With V trimmed by 1 base and J by 1 base, 3 bases remained unmatched. CDR3 length equals 15 residues. The CDR3 sequence is CASSIRQGGAETLYF. The sequenced CDR3 bases are TGTGCCAGCAGTATAAGGCAGGGGGGTGCAGAA.

With respect to this clone: The genes are named according to mouse. The read is 4 residues too short to cover the CDR3 end, so that end is filled in from the germline J gene. V and J are TRBV13-2 and TRBJ2-7; D is unclear. Trimming cost V 0 bases and J 3 bases, with 7 bases left between them. Germline V gives CDR1 NNHNN, CDR2 SYGAGS (reference sequence). This CDR3 has 13 amino acids. CDR3 in amino acids: CASGDADHYEQYF. The sequenced CDR3 bases are TGTGCCAGCGGTGATGCAGATCACTAT.

This clone was recorded a few times. The germline and genes are mouse ones. The sequence runs out 4 residues before the end of the CDR3; the remainder is reconstructed from the germline J gene. Other DNA sequences in the sample encode the same CDR3. The V and J genes are TRBV13-1 and TRBJ2-1; 13 bases align to TRBD2. The V and J ends lost 4 bases and 4 bases, in that order; junction bases with no gene match: 2. This CDR3 spans 15 amino acids. Germline V gene sequence: CDR1 NSHNY, CDR2 SYGAGN. The CDR3 protein is CASSPGLGGYAEQFF. The sequenced CDR3 bases are TGTGCCAGCAGTCCGGGACTGGGGGGGTATGCT.

This clone was detected only a few times. Gene names and germline refer to mouse. The read ends 4 residues before the CDR3 terminus; that terminus is restored from the germline J gene. The same CDR3 also results from other DNA sequences found in this sample. The gene calls are TRBV31 and TRBJ2-1; the D is unclear. The CDR3 contains 13 residues. Between the trimmed V and J ends, which lost 1 base and 1 base, there was a span of 5 bases. Germline CDR1 reads GKSSPN; CDR2 reads SITVG. The CDR3 bases that were read are TGTGCCTGGAGTCAACAAAACTATGCT. It specifies CAWSQQNYA. The complete CDR3 reads CAWSQQNYAEQFF.

A word on this clone: Gene names denote mouse genes. The read falls 4 residues short of the CDR3 end, and the missing part is taken from the germline J gene. At the DNA level, this CDR3 is encoded by other sequences in the same sample as well. V and J are TRBV14 and TRBJ2-1; 7 nucleotides agree with TRBD1. CDR3 length: 14 residues. The germline V gene has CDR1 SGHDT and CDR2 FRDEAV. J was trimmed by 3 bases and V by 2 bases; bases with no gene match: 2. The chain's CDR3 is CASSFWDSYAEQFF. The sequenced CDR3 bases are TGTGCCAGCAGTTTTTGGGACAGCTATGCT.

About this clone itself: Mouse gene names and germline throughout. The CDR3 goes on 4 residues after the read ends, and that part is filled in from the germline J gene. V usage is TRBV19 and J usage is TRBJ1-2; 9 bases align to TRBD1. This CDR3 spans 13 amino acids. From germline, CDR1 is FNHDT and CDR2 SITEND (reference sequence). CDR3: CASSIGTGADYTF. Incomplete CDR3 DNA: TGTGCCAGCAGTATAGGGACAGGGGCC.

This clone has at least ten counts. The listed genes are named as in mouse. The CDR3 sequence: CASSKTGGGYAEQFF. CDR3 DNA (partial): TGTGCCAGCAGTAAGACAGGGGGCGGCTATGCT. The rearrangement links TRBV19 to TRBJ2-1, with TRBD1 matching over 10 bases. The observed sequence ends 4 residues before the CDR3 terminus, with the missing tail filled in from the germline J gene. This CDR3 is 15 amino acids long. With 3 bases clipped from V and 3 bases from J, the junction kept 3 bases outside the gene matches. Germline CDR1 reads FNHDT; CDR2 reads SITEND (reference sequence).

This clone appeared a few times. Any gene name here is a mouse gene name. Read data end 4 residues before the CDR3 end; the end is taken from the germline J gene. This chain links TRBV24 with TRBJ2-4, with 12 positions matching TRBD2. The CDR3 has 14 amino acids. Looked up from germline, CDR1 is KGHTA and CDR2 is FRNEEI. The CDR3 here is CASRGDWGVNTLYF. The sequenced part of the CDR3 DNA is TGTGCCAGCAGGGGGGACTGGGGGGTGAAC.

In this sample, this clone turned up a few times. Gene names denote mouse genes. The read gets to within 4 residues of the CDR3 end, and the germline J gene fills in the rest. The rearrangement joins TRBV13-1 to TRBJ2-2; D may be TRBD1 (6 bases). V gave up 1 base and J gave up 3 bases, with 7 bases separating them. Germline V gene data show CDR1 as NSHNY and CDR2 as SYGAGN. The CDR3 has 14 amino acids. Here the CDR3 reads CASSDTGYTGQLYF. The CDR3 bases that were read are TGTGCCAGCAGTGATACAGGGTACACCGGG.

The table lists this clone with a few counts. The genes and germline here are from mouse. Read data end 4 residues before the CDR3 end; the end is taken from the germline J gene. This chain connects TRBV19 to TRBJ2-2, with D possibly being TRBD1 (6 bases). Germline CDR1 reads FNHDT; CDR2 reads SITEND (reference sequence). This CDR3 is 17 amino acids long. V was trimmed by 3 bases and J by 0 bases, leaving 15 bases between them. This CDR3 is CASSTPAGASNTGQLYF. The sequenced part of the CDR3 DNA is TGTGCCAGCAGTACCCCCGCAGGGGCGTCAAACACCGGG.

To note about this clone: Mouse names are used for the genes. The read halts 4 residues ahead of the CDR3 end, with the missing end drawn from the germline J gene. This rearrangement joins TRBV5 to TRBJ2-2; TRBD2 aligns across 10 bases. Germline lookup yields CDR1 LGHNA and CDR2 YNLKQL (reference sequence). The length of the CDR3 is 17 residues. J gave up 0 bases and V 4 bases, and 5 bases lay outside the gene matches. CDR3 amino acids: CASSLAGLGSNTGQLYF. The CDR3 DNA, read in part, is TGTGCCAGCAGCCTCGCGGGACTGGGGTCAAACACCGGG.

On this clone itself: Mouse germline and gene names are used. The read ends 4 residues early relative to the CDR3; the germline J gene fills the gap. The rearrangement joins TRBV13-3 to TRBJ2-7; TRBD2 matches 8 bases. The CDR3 has 14 residues. The V and J ends lost 1 base and 3 bases, in that order; junction bases with no gene match: 3. Germline CDR1 NNHDY, CDR2 SYVADS. CDR3 amino acids: CASSDNWGRYEQYF. CDR3 bases read: TGTGCCAGCAGTGATAACTGGGGGCGCTAT.

Worth noting for this clone: Gene names are the mouse ones. The CDR3 is cut off 4 residues early in the read; its end comes from the germline J gene. Other DNA variants within this sample encode the same CDR3. V and J are TRBV1 and TRBJ2-7, with 11 bases lining up with TRBD2. The CDR3 runs 15 residues. Trimming removed 3 bases from V and 3 bases from J; junction bases left unmatched: 4. Germline assignment: CDR1 NSQYPW and CDR2 LRSPGD (reference sequence). The CDR3 is CTCSAPGLGDYEQYF. The CDR3 DNA, read in part, is TGCACCTGCAGTGCCCCGGGACTGGGGGACTAT.

A remark on this clone: Gene names denote mouse genes. The read ends 4 residues shy of where the CDR3 ends; the end is completed using the germline J gene. The chain employs TRBV19 and TRBJ2-4, with TRBD1 identical over 7 bases. Germline lookup yields CDR1 FNHDT and CDR2 SITEND (reference sequence). This CDR3 is 15 amino acids long. The DNA read from the CDR3 is TGTGCCAGCAGTCCTGACAGGGAGGGAAGGAAC. It encodes CASSPDREGRN. The entire CDR3 reads CASSPDREGRNTLYF.

The table lists this clone with a few counts. Gene names are the mouse ones. The read ends 4 residues before the CDR3 terminus; that terminus is restored from the germline J gene. Other DNA sequences in the sample encode the same CDR3. This chain joins TRBV5 and TRBJ2-1, with 9 bases lining up with TRBD2. Per germline, CDR1 LGHNA and CDR2 YNLKQL (reference sequence). Trimming took 1 base from V and 3 from J; bases not matched to a gene: 1. The CDR3 spans 15 residues. The part of the CDR3 DNA that was read is TGTGCCAGCAGCCAAGCACTGGGGGGCTATGCT. Translation gives CASSQALGGYA. The full CDR3 protein reads CASSQALGGYAEQFF.

A word on this clone: The listed genes are named as in mouse. From the germline J gene comes the end of the CDR3, since the read stops 4 residues before it. J is TRBJ2-1 and V is TRBV29, with TRBD1 matching over 9 bases. Unmatched junction bases numbered 2, after V lost 0 bases and J lost 5 bases. The CDR3 totals 15 residues. The V gene's germline CDR1 is MSHET and CDR2 SYDVDS. The CDR3 is CASSLSGTGNAEQFF. The CDR3 bases that were read are TGTGCTAGCAGTTTATCCGGGACAGGGAATGCT. Full variable domain (missing parts from reference TRBV29 and TRBJ2-1): DMKVTQMPRYLIKRMGENVLLECGQDMSHETMYWYRQDPGLGLQLIYISYDVDSNSEGDIPKGYRVSRKKREHFSLILDSAKTNQTSVYFCASSLSGTGNAEQFFGPGTRLTVL.

A word on this clone: The gene names given are mouse names. The missing CDR3 end, 3 residues past where the read stops, is filled in from the germline J gene. V is TRBV19 and J is TRBJ1-6, with D perhaps TRBD1 (6 bases). TRBJ1-6 qualifies as an ORF whose function is uncertain. The CDR3 consists of 14 residues. V was shortened by 5 bases and J by 2 bases, with 8 bases between the two germline ends. CDR1 and CDR2 from the germline V gene are FNHDT and SITEND (reference sequence). The DNA read from the CDR3 is TGTGCCAGCAGGGACAGAACCTATAATTCGCCC. It encodes CASRDRTYNSP. The entire CDR3 reads CASRDRTYNSPLYF.

On this clone itself: The genes are named according to mouse. The sequenced fragment ends 4 residues before the CDR3 boundary, so the rest is inferred from the germline J gene. The same CDR3 is also encoded by other DNA sequences in this sample. This chain uses TRBV13-1 with TRBJ2-1; a possible D gene is TRBD1 (6 bases). V was shortened by 2 bases and J by 1 base, with 10 bases between the two germline ends. The length of the CDR3 is 15 residues. Germline V gene data show CDR1 as NSHNY and CDR2 as SYGAGN. CDR3 DNA (partial): TGTGCCAGCAGTGAAGGGGGACGGAACTATGCT. Amino acids: CASSEGGRNYA. The CDR3 as a whole reads CASSEGGRNYAEQFF.

This clone has more than one count but fewer than ten. Mouse germline and gene names are used. The observed sequence ends 4 residues before the CDR3 terminus, with the missing tail filled in from the germline J gene. The chain couples TRBV19 to TRBJ1-1, with 9 bases fitting TRBD1. Trimming took 5 bases from V and 0 from J; bases not matched to a gene: 5. Germline loops: CDR1 FNHDT, CDR2 SITEND (reference sequence). This CDR3 has 15 amino acids. The CDR3 is CASRRRDRANTEVFF. The part of the CDR3 DNA that was read is TGTGCCAGCAGACGACGGGACAGGGCAAACACA.

Ten or more counts support this clone. Gene names follow the mouse nomenclature. CDR3 sequence: CATRDNYNSPLYF. The DNA read from the CDR3 is TGTGCCACCCGGGACAACTATAATTCGCCC. The chain recombines TRBV13-1 with TRBJ1-6; a weak D match, TRBD1 (6 bases). The sequenced fragment ends 3 residues before the CDR3 boundary, so the rest is inferred from the germline J gene. TRBJ1-6 is noted as an ORF with a role that remains uncertain. CDR3 length equals 13 residues. Germline V gives CDR1 NSHNY, CDR2 SYGAGN. Trimming removed 9 bases from V and 3 bases from J, with 10 bases in between.

To note about this clone: Mouse germline and gene names are used. The CDR3 end is not reached by the read, which stops 4 residues before it; the germline J gene fills it in. The same CDR3 is also encoded by other DNA sequences in this sample. V usage is TRBV1 and J usage is TRBJ2-5; tentative D call: TRBD2 (7 bases). The CDR3 runs 15 residues. CDR1 NSQYPW and CDR2 LRSPGD come from the germline V gene (reference sequence). The sequenced part of the CDR3 DNA is TGCACCTGCAGTGCAGATCCGGGGGGCAGGGAC. Residues: CTCSADPGGRD. The CDR3 in full is CTCSADPGGRDTQYF.